Following are 27 T cell receptor beta chains from one sample sequenced in a study of T cells in Graves' hyperthyroidism and ophthalmopathy. What was amplified from RNA transcripts were TCR beta CDR3 regions. First-round RT-PCR with HTBI primers amplified the TCR CDR3 region. TCRdb re-called the multiplex PCR reads through MiXCR, storing one row per CDR3 protein. The data hold hundreds of thousands of distinct CDR3 sequences, with about 15% observed a single time. Sequenced: blood. These receptors originate from a man aged 18-30 years with Graves' ophthalmopathy.

The chain combines TRBV11-2 with TRBJ2-3; D ambiguous. V was clipped by 1 base and J by 10 bases, with 18 bases between them. CDR1 is SGHAT, CDR2 FQNNGV, per germline. The CDR3 loop spans 15 amino acids. The CDR3 bases are TGTGCCAGCAGCTTAGTTTTAGGCAACCCAGCAGCGCAGTATTTT. It is translated as CASSLVLGNPAAQYF. The full variable domain, completed using reference TRBV11-2 and TRBJ2-3, is EAGVAQSPRYKIIEKRQSVAFWCNPISGHATLYWYQQILGQGPKLLIQFQNNGVVDDSQLPKDRFSAERLKGVDSTLKIQPAKLEDSAVYLCASSLVLGNPAAQYFGPGTRLTVL.

This clonotype was observed at least ten times. CDR3 coding DNA: TGTGCCAGCAGCTTATTTTTAGCGGGCTCCTACGAGCAGTACTTC. Its protein product is CASSLFLAGSYEQYF. The J gene is TRBJ2-7, the V gene TRBV11-1, with 7 bases matching TRBD2. The CDR3 sequence is 15 residues long. V was clipped by 2 bases and J by 0 bases; unmatched bases: 4. Germline loops: CDR1 SGHAT, CDR2 FQDESV (reference sequence).

This clonotype was detected ten times or more. The chain joins TRBV5-1 to TRBJ2-3; D might be TRBD1 (7 bases). The CDR3 has 15 amino acids. Germline V gene data show CDR1 as SGHRS and CDR2 as YFSETQ. Trimming stripped 7 bases from V and 4 bases from J, with 19 bases between. CDR3 region: CASERQGLAADTQYF. CDR3 DNA: TGCGCCAGCGAAAGACAGGGACTCGCGGCAGATACGCAGTATTTT.

The genes are TRBV4-1 and TRBJ2-1, with 8 bases identical to TRBD2. V was clipped by 3 bases and J by 9 bases; unmatched bases: 10. Germline CDR1 and CDR2: MGHRA and YSYEKL. The CDR3 is 15 residues long. CDR3 nucleotide sequence: TGCGCCAGCAGCCACTTTAGCGGGAAGGAAGTTGAGCAGTTCTTC. Its protein is CASSHFSGKEVEQFF.

V gene TRBV9 combines with J gene TRBJ1-1, with 8 bases matching TRBD1. This CDR3 has 17 amino acids. CDR1 and CDR2 (germline): SGDLS, YYNGEE. Unmatched junction bases numbered 11, after V lost 4 bases and J lost 0 bases. The CDR3 loop is CASSPQEGTGMNTEAFF. As DNA, the CDR3 is TGTGCCAGCAGCCCCCAAGAAGGGACAGGTATGAACACTGAAGCTTTCTTT.

There are a few counts of this clonotype. The J gene is TRBJ2-7, the V gene TRBV30; D call uncertain. Trimming took off 4 bases at V and 5 bases at J, with 9 bases between the two ends. CDR1 is GTSNPN, CDR2 SVGIG, per germline (reference sequence). The CDR3 is 11 amino acids. DNA of the CDR3: TGTGCCTGGAATGCATCCAACGAGCAGTACTTC. Translated: CAWNASNEQYF.

The chain couples TRBV12-3 or TRBV12-4 to TRBJ2-5; 8 nucleotides align to TRBD1. This CDR3 spans 13 amino acids. V lost 6 bases and J lost 2; bases outside the gene matches: 2. This CDR3 is CASRGDRQETQYF. CDR3 bases: TGTGCCAGCAGGGGGGACAGGCAAGAGACCCAGTACTTC.

This clonotype was counted ten times or more. This rearrangement joins TRBV11-2 to TRBJ2-5; D is unclear. Germline assignment: CDR1 SGHAT and CDR2 FQNNGV. V lost 5 bases and J 1 base, leaving 17 bases between the germline ends. This CDR3 has 16 residues. The CDR3 DNA reads as TGTGCCAGCAGCCCCCGGAGTTTCAGGATCCAAGAGACCCAGTACTTC. The encoded protein is CASSPRSFRIQETQYF.

This clonotype was observed many times. V gene TRBV5-1 combines with J gene TRBJ2-1, with D possibly being TRBD1 (6 bases). CDR3 length: 14 amino acids. Trimming left V 6 bases short and J 7 bases short, with 17 bases between. From germline, CDR1 is SGHRS and CDR2 YFSETQ. For the CDR3, the DNA is TGCGCCAGCACCTCCCTGACAGGTTATAATGAGCAGTTCTTC. This codes for CASTSLTGYNEQFF.

This clonotype was counted a few times. The genes are TRBV29-1 and TRBJ2-5; D is perhaps TRBD2 (5 bases). CDR1 and CDR2 from the germline V gene are SQVTM and ANQGSEA. This CDR3 region has 13 residues. V dropped 7 bases and J dropped 1 base, with 13 bases sitting between them. The CDR3 DNA sequence: TGCAGCGGTGGAGGACGCCTCCAAGAGACCCAGTACTTC. Translated: CSGGGRLQETQYF.

This clonotype was observed at least ten times. This rearrangement joins TRBV6-1 to TRBJ1-1; D is unresolved. The CDR3 is 13 residues long. Germline CDR1 MNHNS, CDR2 SASEGT. Trimming left V 6 bases short and J 2 bases short, with 10 bases between. CDR3 sequence reads: CASRAAGNTEAFF. In DNA form, the CDR3 reads TGTGCCAGCAGGGCAGCCGGTAACACTGAAGCTTTCTTT.

In its sample, this clonotype was seen a few times. The chain has TRBV4-1 and TRBJ2-3; no clear D. The CDR3 sequence is 15 residues long. V was pared by 0 bases and J by 4 bases, with 11 bases between. Germline CDR1 MGHRA, CDR2 YSYEKL. The CDR3 region is CASSQERLPSDTQYF. DNA for the CDR3: TGCGCCAGCAGCCAAGAACGACTTCCCTCAGATACGCAGTATTTT.

In this sample, this clonotype turned up many times. The J gene is TRBJ1-3, the V gene TRBV12-3 or TRBV12-4; no definite D call. The CDR3 runs to 14 residues. V was trimmed by 2 bases and J by 2 bases, leaving 7 bases between them. The CDR3 is CASSLPRTGNTIYF. In DNA form, the CDR3 reads TGTGCCAGCAGTTTACCCAGGACTGGAAACACCATATATTTT.

In this sample, this clonotype turned up many times. The chain couples TRBV5-1 to TRBJ2-7; possibly TRBD1 for D (6 bases). V was cut by 4 bases and J by 3 bases, with 14 bases left in between. The CDR3 has 14 residues. Looked up from germline, CDR1 is SGHRS and CDR2 is YFSETQ. CDR3 amino acids: CASSDPRDNYEQYF. CDR3 DNA: TGCGCCAGCAGCGACCCCCGGGACAACTACGAGCAGTACTTC.

The chain links TRBV19 to TRBJ1-5, with D possibly being TRBD1 (5 bases). V was cut by 6 bases and J by 8 bases, with 20 bases left in between. The CDR3 sequence is 15 residues long. Per the germline V gene, CDR1 is LNHDA and CDR2 is SQIVND (reference sequence). CDR3 sequence reads: CASRPLTAPFEPQHF. The CDR3 DNA sequence: TGTGCCAGTAGGCCACTGACAGCCCCTTTTGAGCCCCAGCATTTT.

The sample holds many counts of this clonotype. The chain links TRBV20-1 to TRBJ2-1; possible D gene TRBD1, 5 bases. V lost 1 base, J lost 0 bases, and 13 bases lay in between. This CDR3 contains 16 residues. Germline V gene data show CDR1 as DFQATT and CDR2 as SNEGSKA (reference sequence). CDR3: CSARVQVLSSYNEQFF. As DNA, the CDR3 is TGCAGTGCTAGAGTACAGGTCTTGAGCTCCTACAATGAGCAGTTCTTC.

The J gene is TRBJ1-5, the V gene TRBV5-5; tentatively, D is TRBD1 (5 bases). The CDR3 length is 15 residues. V lost 2 bases and J lost 2, with 11 bases in between. Germline loops: CDR1 SGHKS, CDR2 YYEKEE (reference sequence). The CDR3, as DNA: TGTGCCAGCAGCTTACGCCGGGGCGGCAATCAGCCCCAGCATTTT. Its translation: CASSLRRGGNQPQHF. The full variable domain, with the rest looked up from reference TRBV5-5 and TRBJ1-5, is DAGVTQSPTHLIKTRGQQVTLRCSPISGHKSVSWYQQVLGQGPQFIFQYYEKEERGRGNFPDRFSARQFPNYSSELNVNALLLGDSALYLCASSLRRGGNQPQHFGDGTRLSIL.

This clonotype was found many times. V usage is TRBV5-1 and J usage is TRBJ2-1; D gene uncertain. Trimming cost V 3 bases and J 5 bases, with 6 bases left between them. The germline V gene encodes CDR1 SGHRS and CDR2 YFSETQ. The CDR3 consists of 12 residues. The CDR3 DNA reads as TGCGCCAGCAGCTCCCTTAACAATGAGCAGTTCTTC. Its protein is CASSSLNNEQFF.

The J gene is TRBJ2-3, the V gene TRBV5-1, with 12 bases aligning to TRBD2. This CDR3 comprises 17 residues. J gave up 3 bases and V 3 bases, and 8 bases lay outside the gene matches. CDR1 is SGHRS, CDR2 YFSETQ, per germline. The CDR3 coding sequence is TGCGCCAGCAGCTCCAGACTAGCGGGAGTAACAACAGATACGCAGTATTTT. As protein: CASSSRLAGVTTDTQYF.

The V call is TRBV12-3 or TRBV12-4, the J call TRBJ2-1; a possible D gene is TRBD2 (5 bases). Trimming took off 8 bases at V and 4 bases at J, with 15 bases between the two ends. This CDR3 region has 14 residues. CDR3 protein: CASSDYARYNEQFF. In DNA form, the CDR3 reads TGTGCCAGCTCAGACTACGCTCGTTACAATGAGCAGTTCTTC.

This clonotype was seen repeatedly, ten times or more. The chain carries TRBV2 and TRBJ2-1; 7 bases align to TRBD2. The ends lost 1 base at V and 7 bases at J; junction bases unmatched: 7. This CDR3 region has 15 residues. CDR1 SNHLY and CDR2 FYNNEI come from the germline V gene. The CDR3 protein is CASSEGFGGGNEQFF. In DNA, the CDR3 is TGTGCCAGCAGTGAAGGTTTTGGGGGGGGAAATGAGCAGTTCTTC.

The CDR3 region is CASSFSLAGLADYNEQFF. DNA of the CDR3: TGCGCCAGCAGCTTCAGCCTAGCGGGATTGGCGGACTACAATGAGCAGTTCTTC. V gene TRBV5-1 combines with J gene TRBJ2-1, with TRBD2 matching over 9 bases. CDR1 and CDR2 (germline): SGHRS, YFSETQ. After removal of 2 bases from V and 3 bases from J, the junction contained 12 bases not matched to a gene. CDR3 length: 18 amino acids.

The genes are TRBV6-1 and TRBJ2-7; 9 bases are a match to TRBD1. CDR3 length: 14 amino acids. V lost 5 bases, J lost 2 bases, and 4 bases stayed unmatched. Germline assignment: CDR1 MNHNS and CDR2 SASEGT. The DNA for the CDR3 is TGTGCCAGCAGTTCCACAGGGGGCGCCTACGAGCAGTACTTC. This translates into CASSSTGGAYEQYF.

The sample holds many counts of this clonotype. V is TRBV12-5 and J is TRBJ1-1, with 9 bases that match TRBD1. Per the germline V gene, CDR1 is LGHNT and CDR2 is FRNRAP. The CDR3 is made up of 15 amino acids. J lost 11 bases, V lost 1 base, and 11 bases had no gene match. The CDR3 loop is CASGLERTGDAAAFF. CDR3 bases: TGTGCTAGTGGTTTGGAACGGACAGGGGACGCTGCGGCTTTCTTT.

This clonotype came up many times. CDR3 nucleotides: TGTGCCAGCAGCCCCCGGGTCCTTGCCTACGAGCAGTACTTC. It encodes CASSPRVLAYEQYF. The genes are TRBV2 and TRBJ2-7, with D uncertain. The CDR3 is 14 amino acids. Trimming took 6 bases from V and 2 from J, leaving 14 bases between them. Looked up from germline, CDR1 is SNHLY and CDR2 is FYNNEI.

The chain joins TRBV6-2 or TRBV6-3 to TRBJ2-6, with 7 bases matching TRBD1. V lost 6 bases, J lost 0 bases, and 5 bases stayed unmatched. Looked up from germline, CDR1 is MNHEY and CDR2 is SVGEGT. The CDR3 loop spans 16 amino acids. The CDR3 DNA reads TGTGCCAGCAGATGGACAGGACTCTCTGGGGCCAACGTCCTGACTTTC. It translates to CASRWTGLSGANVLTF.

The chain carries TRBV7-9 and TRBJ2-6, with 8 bases lining up with TRBD1. V was pared by 4 bases and J by 4 bases, with 18 bases of the junction left unmatched. Germline V gene lookup returns CDR1 SEHNR and CDR2 FQNEAQ (reference sequence). The CDR3 runs 20 residues. This CDR3 is CASSSENESRGRRGANVLTF. The CDR3 DNA reads as TGTGCCAGCAGCTCCGAGAATGAGAGCAGGGGGCGCAGGGGGGCCAACGTCCTGACTTTC.